These 18 T cell receptor beta chains were sequenced from one sample in a study of blood T cells in healthy people across ages. Primed by a sample-barcoded 5' primer and a J-beta primer mix, a second PCR proceeded for roughly 7 to 12 cycles. TCRdb called the 5' RACE reads again in MiXCR, with one record for every CDR3 protein. The sample contains over 1,500,000 distinct CDR3 sequences, approximately 50% of which appear only once. The sequenced sample was blood. The receptors come from a woman in her thirties or forties in good health.

V usage is TRBV20-1 and J usage is TRBJ1-2, with a possible D match to TRBD1 (5 bases). Trimming shortened V by 6 bases and J by 1 base, and 15 bases separated the two germline ends. The CDR3 loop spans 14 amino acids. Germline assignment: CDR1 DFQATT and CDR2 SNEGSKA (reference sequence). The CDR3: CSATNRGLNYGYTF. The CDR3 DNA sequence: TGCAGTGCCACCAATAGGGGACTTAACTATGGCTACACCTTC.

J is TRBJ1-1 and V is TRBV7-2; 9 bases fit TRBD1. The CDR3 sequence is 13 residues long. J was trimmed by 10 bases and V by 5 bases; bases with no gene match: 8. Germline CDR1 and CDR2: SGHTA and FQGNSA. CDR3 in DNA: TGTGCCAGCAGCAGAGGGACAGGGAGGGGAGCTTTCTTT. Amino acids: CASSRGTGRGAFF.

The V call is TRBV7-6, the J call TRBJ2-2, with 10 bases aligning to TRBD1. With 5 bases clipped from V and 4 bases from J, the junction kept 7 bases outside the gene matches. This CDR3 has 16 residues. Germline CDR1 and CDR2: SGHVS and FNYEAQ. CDR3 in DNA: TGTGCCAGCAGCCCCCCGGGACAGGGGATCACCGGGGAGCTGTTTTTT. Amino acids: CASSPPGQGITGELFF.

This clonotype was counted a single time. The CDR3 sequence: CASTGPDRGSITDTQYF. DNA of the CDR3: TGTGCCAGCACGGGACCCGACAGGGGGTCAATCACAGATACGCAGTATTTT. The chain links TRBV25-1 to TRBJ2-3; 9 positions agree with TRBD1. This CDR3 is 17 amino acids long. Trimming took 7 bases from V and 2 from J; bases not matched to a gene: 13. Germline V gene lookup returns CDR1 MGHDK and CDR2 SYGVNS. The variable domain in full, with the rest retrieved from reference TRBV25-1 and TRBJ2-3, is EADIYQTPRYLVIGTGKKITLECSQTMGHDKMYWYQQDPGMELHLIHYSYGVNSTEKGDLSSESTVSRIRTEHFPLTLESARPSHTSQYLCASTGPDRGSITDTQYFGPGTRLTVL.

The gene calls are TRBV6-5 and TRBJ2-1; 7 nucleotides match TRBD1. With V trimmed by 5 bases and J by 5 bases, 9 bases remained unmatched. This CDR3 has 15 amino acids. Germline CDR1 is MNHEY and CDR2 is SVGAGI. The CDR3 DNA is TGTGCCAGCAGTCTCGGACAGGTAGTTCACAATGAGCAGTTCTTC. This codes for CASSLGQVVHNEQFF.

The chain recombines TRBV4-2 with TRBJ1-1; tentatively, D is TRBD1 (5 bases). The V gene's germline CDR1 is LGHNA and CDR2 YNFKEQ. V was cut by 0 bases and J by 3 bases, with 8 bases left in between. The CDR3 covers 14 residues. The CDR3 DNA follows: TGTGCCAGCAGCCAAGAGCAGGGAGACACTGAAGCTTTCTTT. Encoded protein: CASSQEQGDTEAFF.

Comments on this clonotype: Relative to the germline gene, one junction end is altered; a read error may explain this. The chain employs TRBV7-2 and TRBJ2-7; D possibly corresponds to TRBD2 (5 bases). Germline values: CDR1 SGHTA, CDR2 FQGNSA. This CDR3 region has 13 residues. The CDR3 nucleotides read TGTGCCAGCAGCGTAGCGATGACCTACGAGCAGTACTTC. It encodes CASSVAMTYEQYF.

J is TRBJ1-2 and V is TRBV24-1, with unresolved D. V lost 6 bases to trimming and J lost 7 bases, with 8 bases between them. The CDR3 length is 11 residues. The V gene's germline CDR1 is KGHDR and CDR2 SFDVKD. CDR3 protein: CATSSGRGYTF. The DNA of the CDR3 is TGTGCCACCAGTTCCGGTCGTGGCTACACCTTC.

This sequence joins TRBV5-1 and TRBJ1-6; 7 bases match TRBD1. J gave up 10 bases and V 2 bases, and 6 bases lay outside the gene matches. The CDR3 loop spans 14 amino acids. Germline CDR1 reads SGHRS; CDR2 reads YFSETQ. In DNA, the CDR3 is TGCGCCAGCAGCTTTAGTTCAGGGGGGTCACCCCTCCACTTT. Its translation: CASSFSSGGSPLHF.

This clonotype was counted once. The gene calls are TRBV7-2 and TRBJ2-7; tentative D call: TRBD1 (5 bases). The CDR3 sequence is 15 residues long. V shed 1 base and J shed 2 bases, with 12 bases lying between them. CDR1 is SGHTA and CDR2 is FQGNSA in the germline V gene. CDR3: CASSLDLGATYEQYF. Written as DNA, the CDR3 is TGTGCCAGCAGCTTAGATTTAGGGGCAACCTACGAGCAGTACTTC.

The chain is built from TRBV28 and TRBJ2-3; D gene ambiguous. CDR1 and CDR2 (germline): MDHEN, SYDVKM. V shed 5 bases and J shed 0 bases, with 12 bases lying between them. The CDR3 consists of 15 residues. The CDR3 sequence: CASSGESLSTDTQYF. DNA for the CDR3: TGTGCCAGCAGTGGCGAGAGTTTGAGCACAGATACGCAGTATTTT. Filled out from reference TRBV28 and TRBJ2-3, the complete variable domain reads DVKVTQSSRYLVKRTGEKVFLECVQDMDHENMFWYRQDPGLGLRLIYFSYDVKMKEKGDIPEGYSVSREKKERFSLILESASTNQTSMYLCASSGESLSTDTQYFGPGTRLTVL.

This clonotype showed up just a few times. CDR3 sequence reads: CASSKTGASVETQYF. The CDR3 DNA sequence: TGTGCCAGCAGCAAAACAGGGGCATCAGTGGAGACCCAGTACTTC. V gene TRBV11-3 combines with J gene TRBJ2-5, with 7 positions matching TRBD1. V shed 5 bases and J 5 bases; nucleotides not matched to a gene: 11. The germline V gene encodes CDR1 SGHNT and CDR2 YENEEA. There are 15 residues in the CDR3.

The gene calls are TRBV7-6 and TRBJ2-3; D is possibly TRBD1 (6 bases). From germline, CDR1 is SGHVS and CDR2 FNYEAQ. The V and J ends lost 4 bases and 2 bases respectively, with 16 bases between them. The CDR3 totals 16 residues. CDR3 loop: CASSSTGTPFTDTQYF. Written as DNA, the CDR3 is TGTGCCAGCAGCTCAACCGGGACACCATTCACAGATACGCAGTATTTT.

J is TRBJ2-5 and V is TRBV6-5; 9 bases line up with TRBD2. Looked up from germline, CDR1 is MNHEY and CDR2 is SVGAGI. The CDR3 extends over 16 amino acids. The V and J ends lost 6 bases and 11 bases, in that order; junction bases with no gene match: 19. The CDR3 reads CASSMFAGGIYNEQYF. The CDR3 DNA reads TGTGCCAGCAGCATGTTTGCGGGGGGGATTTACAATGAGCAGTACTTC.

This clonotype came up once. The chain recombines TRBV5-1 with TRBJ1-2; no clear D. Germline CDR1 is SGHRS and CDR2 is YFSETQ. Trimming took off 0 bases at V and 4 bases at J, with 10 bases between the two ends. This CDR3 has 14 residues. CDR3 protein: CASSLGQEVYGYTF. The CDR3, as DNA: TGCGCCAGCAGCTTGGGGCAGGAAGTCTATGGCTACACCTTC.

The V and J genes are TRBV12-3 or TRBV12-4 and TRBJ2-2; D possibly uses TRBD1 or TRBD2 (6 bases each). The CDR3 runs to 16 residues. The V end lost 2 bases, the J end lost 5 bases, and 15 bases lay between the germline ends. The CDR3 protein is CASSLIAGAGTGELFF. DNA for the CDR3: TGTGCCAGCAGTTTAATCGCAGGGGCGGGAACCGGGGAGCTGTTTTTT.

Concerning this clonotype itself: A read error may account for a junction end that differs from germline. The chain employs TRBV27 and TRBJ1-2, with TRBD1 identical over 8 bases. The V gene's germline CDR1 is MNHEY and CDR2 SMNVEV (reference sequence). The CDR3 consists of 17 residues. DNA for the CDR3: TGTGCCAGCAGTTTAAGCGGACAGGGCGACCCTAACCATGGCTACACCTTC. Amino acids: CASSLSGQGDPNHGYTF.

This clonotype was counted only a few times. The chain uses TRBV9 and TRBJ2-3; TRBD2 matches at 11 bases. With V trimmed by 0 bases and J by 4 bases, 7 bases remained unmatched. CDR3 length equals 17 residues. Germline loops: CDR1 SGDLS, CDR2 YYNGEE. CDR3 amino acids: CASSVEGSGGASDTQYF. The CDR3 coding sequence is TGTGCCAGCAGCGTAGAGGGTAGCGGGGGGGCATCAGATACGCAGTATTTT. The full variable domain, with the rest looked up from reference TRBV9 and TRBJ2-3, is DSGVTQTPKHLITATGQRVTLRCSPRSGDLSVYWYQQSLDQGLQFLIQYYNGEERAKGNILERFSAQQFPDLHSELNLSSLELGDSALYFCASSVEGSGGASDTQYFGPGTRLTVL.